Detailed here is one T cell receptor (beta chain). The CDR3 covers 15 residues. Trimming left V 2 bases short and J 0 bases short, with 8 bases between. CDR1 and CDR2 (germline): SGDLS, YYNGEE. The data originate from a study of blood T cell repertoires in COVID-19. Per the original methods: By means of reference gene primer amplification, nucleated cell counts were estimated. Assay: immunoSEQ multiplex PCR; the TCRdb copy retains only in-frame clones and omits some. V, J and clone size reflect that table, while D and trimming were determined from the DNA. The sample has around 250,000 clones, roughly 86% seen once.

The TCR was taken from a middle-aged man with active or convalescent COVID-19. The specimen sequenced was peripheral blood. The genes are TRBV9 and TRBJ2-2; weak D call: TRBD1 (5 bases). Here the CDR3 reads CASSVTGSNTGELFF. The CDR3, as DNA: TGTGCCAGCAGCGTTACAGGTTCGAACACCGGGGAGCTGTTTTTT.